The sequence of this T cell receptor beta chain was determined in a study of T cell responses to AZD1222 COVID-19 vaccine. Profiling relied on immunoSEQ multiplex PCR, and the TCRdb table lists in-frame clones only, not all of them. The sample lists 80,000 to 90,000 clones; around 92% were seen once. CDR1 is MGHRA and CDR2 is YSYEKL in the germline V gene. With 0 bases removed from V and 6 bases from J, the gap between germline ends came to 23 bases. This CDR3 comprises 18 residues. The gene calls are TRBV4-1 and TRBJ1-2; D is unclear. The sequenced sample was peripheral blood, obtained on day 0 of AZD1222 vaccination. The sequence came from an adult in good health. The CDR3 loop reads CASSQELDASVNRHGYTF. CDR3 bases: TGCGCCAGCAGCCAAGAGTTAGACGCGTCAGTAAATCGCCATGGCTACACCTTC.